The 32 T cell receptor beta chains in this list originate from one sample, sequenced in a study of blood T cell repertoires in COVID-19. Libraries were prepared by immunoSEQ multiplex PCR; TCRdb keeps only in-frame clonotypes and omits some of them. The table shows 40,000 to 55,000 clones, with approximately 85% occurring only once. The source material was peripheral blood. Receptors were obtained from a human donor in a cohort sampled during active COVID-19.

This chain uses TRBV19 with TRBJ1-4; D perhaps matches TRBD1 (6 bases). Trimming cost V 9 bases and J 2 bases, with 10 bases left between them. CDR1 and CDR2 from the germline V gene are LNHDA and SQIVND (reference sequence). CDR3 length equals 13 residues. The chain's CDR3 is CASSQGTNEKLFF. The DNA for the CDR3 is TGTGCCAGCTCTCAGGGGACTAATGAAAAACTGTTTTTT.

This clone has a single count. The chain couples TRBV5-8 to TRBJ2-2, with 9 bases that match TRBD2. The CDR3 extends over 17 amino acids. CDR1 is SGHTS and CDR2 is YDEGEE in the germline V gene. V was clipped by 4 bases and J by 5 bases; unmatched bases: 12. The CDR3 DNA reads as TGTGCCAGCAGCATCTCCGAGGGTAGCGGGAGTACCGGGGAGCTGTTTTTT. It yields the protein CASSISEGSGSTGELFF.

The rearrangement links TRBV6-5 to TRBJ1-1; D gene unclear. The CDR3 extends over 13 amino acids. Germline loops: CDR1 MNHEY, CDR2 SVGAGI. V lost 1 base and J lost 5, with 8 bases in between. Here the CDR3 reads CASSYFAGTEAFF. In nucleotides, the CDR3 is TGTGCCAGCAGTTACTTCGCGGGGACTGAAGCTTTCTTT.

V and J are TRBV7-2 and TRBJ2-1, with 14 bases fitting TRBD2. CDR3 length: 15 amino acids. V gave up 9 bases and J gave up 9 bases; unmatched junction bases: 10. The germline gives CDR1 SGHTA, CDR2 FQGNSA. Here the CDR3 reads CASLSTSGRVSEQFF. The CDR3, as DNA: TGTGCCAGTCTATCGACTAGCGGGAGGGTGAGTGAGCAGTTCTTC. The full variable domain, with the rest looked up from reference TRBV7-2 and TRBJ2-1, is GAGVSQSPSNKVTEKGKDVELRCDPISGHTALYWYRQSLGQGLEFLIYFQGNSAPDKSGLPSDRFSAERTGGSVSTLTIQRTQQEDSAVYLCASLSTSGRVSEQFFGPGTRLTVL.

This clone was picked up a small number of times. The V gene is TRBV4-3, the J gene TRBJ2-3, with a weak D call TRBD1 (6 bases). Trimming removed 0 bases from V and 2 bases from J, with 18 bases in between. The CDR3 totals 18 residues. The germline V gene has CDR1 LGHNA and CDR2 YSLEER. CDR3 sequence (DNA): TGCGCCAGCAGCCAAGATCTTAGAGGGGGTCCCCTCACAGATACGCAGTATTTT. This encodes CASSQDLRGGPLTDTQYF.

The chain carries TRBV5-8 and TRBJ1-5; TRBD1 is a possible D gene (5 bases). Per the germline V gene, CDR1 is SGHTS and CDR2 is YDEGEE. Trimming cost V 6 bases and J 5 bases, with 15 bases left between them. The CDR3 has 14 residues. The chain's CDR3 is CASTVRGFYQPQHF. The CDR3 DNA is TGTGCCAGCACCGTAAGGGGCTTCTATCAGCCCCAGCATTTT. The whole variable domain, remainder taken from reference TRBV5-8 and TRBJ1-5, is EAGVTQSPTHLIKTRGQQATLRCSPISGHTSVYWYQQALGLGLQFLLWYDEGEERNRGNFPPRFSGRQFPNYSSELNVNALELEDSALYLCASTVRGFYQPQHFGDGTRLSIL.

CDR3 sequence reads: CASSLDLGAETQYF. The CDR3 region has the DNA TGTGCCAGCAGCTTAGATCTGGGAGCAGAGACCCAGTACTTC. The V call is TRBV7-2, the J call TRBJ2-5; TRBD2 might be the D (5 bases). V was cut by 1 base and J by 4 bases, with 10 bases left in between. The CDR3 has 14 residues. CDR1 is SGHTA and CDR2 is FQGNSA in the germline V gene.

This clone was detected a few times. The V call is TRBV7-2, the J call TRBJ1-2; 9 bases align to TRBD1. The CDR3 is 14 amino acids. Germline V gene lookup returns CDR1 SGHTA and CDR2 FQGNSA. Losses at the gene ends were 3 bases for V and 7 bases for J; bases not matched to a gene: 6. CDR3 coding DNA: TGTGCCAGCAGCTTGGGACAGGGCTCGGGTGGCTACACCTTC. Its translation: CASSLGQGSGGYTF. The full variable domain, rest sourced from reference TRBV7-2 and TRBJ1-2, is GAGVSQSPSNKVTEKGKDVELRCDPISGHTALYWYRQSLGQGLEFLIYFQGNSAPDKSGLPSDRFSAERTGGSVSTLTIQRTQQEDSAVYLCASSLGQGSGGYTFGSGTRLTVV.

This clone came up a few times. V gene TRBV24-1 combines with J gene TRBJ2-1; 8 bases are a match to TRBD2. The CDR3 is 17 amino acids. Unmatched junction bases numbered 9, after V lost 2 bases and J lost 4 bases. Looked up from germline, CDR1 is KGHDR and CDR2 is SFDVKD. The CDR3 reads CATSDSKREWSYNEQFF. The CDR3 region has the DNA TGTGCCACCAGTGATTCAAAGCGGGAGTGGAGTTACAATGAGCAGTTCTTC.

The genes are TRBV9 and TRBJ2-3, with unresolved D. There are 15 residues in the CDR3. Trimming left V 0 bases short and J 0 bases short, with 8 bases between. Germline CDR1 and CDR2: SGDLS and YYNGEE. The CDR3 DNA reads TGTGCCAGCAGCGTAGCAACAGTTAGCACAGATACGCAGTATTTT. This gives the protein CASSVATVSTDTQYF.

The genes are TRBV6-2 or TRBV6-3 and TRBJ2-5; D perhaps matches TRBD2 (6 bases). The CDR3 runs to 13 residues. V was cut by 4 bases and J by 1 base, with 7 bases left in between. Per germline, CDR1 MNHEY and CDR2 SVGEGT. The CDR3 bases are TGTGCCAGCAGTTTCGGGGGCCAAGAGACCCAGTACTTC. Protein: CASSFGGQETQYF.

The chain uses TRBV19 and TRBJ1-4; TRBD1 might be the D (6 bases). The germline V and J ends were trimmed by 5 bases and 7 bases, with 11 bases remaining between them. CDR3 length: 13 amino acids. Per the germline V gene, CDR1 is LNHDA and CDR2 is SQIVND (reference sequence). CDR3 in DNA: TGTGCCAGTAGTGCAGGGGCAGGTGAAAAACTGTTTTTT. Residues: CASSAGAGEKLFF.

The chain has TRBV27 and TRBJ1-1; 8 bases match TRBD1. This CDR3 is 16 amino acids long. Germline values: CDR1 MNHEY, CDR2 SMNVEV (reference sequence). V lost 4 bases to trimming and J lost 5 bases; unmatched junction nucleotides: 12. The DNA of the CDR3 is TGTGCCAGCAGTTCAAAACGTAGACAGGGGTCGACTGAAGCTTTCTTT. It codes for CASSSKRRQGSTEAFF.

The chain couples TRBV5-1 to TRBJ2-2, with D possibly TRBD1 on 5 matching bases. CDR3 size: 16 residues. With 1 base removed from V and 4 bases from J, the gap between germline ends came to 14 bases. CDR1 SGHRS and CDR2 YFSETQ come from the germline V gene. CDR3 region: CASSLMTDGVTGELFF. In DNA, the CDR3 is TGCGCCAGCAGCTTGATGACAGATGGGGTCACCGGGGAGCTGTTTTTT.

The genes are TRBV7-9 and TRBJ2-3; weak D call: TRBD2 (5 bases). Germline assignment: CDR1 SEHNR and CDR2 FQNEAQ (reference sequence). The CDR3 loop spans 13 amino acids. Trimming cost V 5 bases and J 8 bases, with 14 bases left between them. The DNA for the CDR3 is TGTGCCAGCAGCGGAACTAGTACTGGTACGCAGTATTTT. This encodes CASSGTSTGTQYF.

V gene TRBV29-1 combines with J gene TRBJ2-3, with TRBD1 matching over 8 bases. J lost 3 bases, V lost 6 bases, and 5 bases had no gene match. The CDR3 sequence is 13 residues long. Per germline, CDR1 SQVTM and CDR2 ANQGSEA. Here the CDR3 DNA reads TGCAGCGTCGACAGGGGTTATACAGATACGCAGTATTTT. It encodes CSVDRGYTDTQYF.

The V gene is TRBV6-5, the J gene TRBJ2-7; TRBD2 is a possible D gene (6 bases). The V gene's germline CDR1 is MNHEY and CDR2 SVGAGI. The CDR3 is made up of 15 amino acids. V lost 5 bases, J lost 12 bases, and 26 bases lay in between. The CDR3 region is CASSTPGSGGDGTYF. CDR3 nucleotides: TGTGCCAGCAGTACCCCGGGGTCGGGCGGGGACGGAACGTACTTC.

The J gene is TRBJ2-3, the V gene TRBV7-2; 14 nucleotides agree with TRBD2. Germline CDR1 and CDR2: SGHTA and FQGNSA. The CDR3 sequence is 17 residues long. The junction had 4 bases not matched to a gene; V was cut back by 1 base and J by 4 bases. This CDR3 reads CASSLGLAGGRADTQYF. The CDR3 DNA reads as TGTGCCAGCAGCTTAGGACTAGCGGGGGGGCGGGCAGATACGCAGTATTTT. Supplemented by reference TRBV7-2 and TRBJ2-3, the full variable domain reads GAGVSQSPSNKVTEKGKDVELRCDPISGHTALYWYRQSLGQGLEFLIYFQGNSAPDKSGLPSDRFSAERTGGSVSTLTIQRTQQEDSAVYLCASSLGLAGGRADTQYFGPGTRLTVL.

This chain joins TRBV19 and TRBJ2-1; the match to TRBD1 covers 9 bases. The V segment lost 4 bases and the J segment 7 bases; nucleotides outside the gene matches: 2. The germline CDR1 and CDR2 sequences are LNHDA and SQIVND (reference sequence). This CDR3 comprises 13 residues. For the CDR3, the DNA is TGTGCCAGTAGTAGGGACAGGGTGAATGAGCAGTTCTTC. This sequence encodes CASSRDRVNEQFF.

CDR3 coding DNA: TGTGCCAGGGGTCGACAGGGGAATGGCTACACCTTC. Translated: CARGRQGNGYTF. The gene calls are TRBV11-2 and TRBJ1-2, with 8 positions matching TRBD1. The CDR3 spans 12 residues. J lost 6 bases, V lost 9 bases, and 6 bases had no gene match. CDR1 is SGHAT, CDR2 FQNNGV, per germline.

V usage is TRBV6-2 or TRBV6-3 and J usage is TRBJ2-5; TRBD2 matches 11 bases. Germline V CDR1 and CDR2: MNHEY, SVGEGT. With V trimmed by 6 bases and J by 2 bases, 14 bases remained unmatched. CDR3 size: 18 residues. The CDR3 protein is CASSTGLAEPPYQETQYF. The CDR3 DNA reads TGTGCCAGCAGCACGGGACTAGCGGAGCCCCCGTATCAAGAGACCCAGTACTTC.

This chain links TRBV3-1 (or the pseudogene TRBV3-2) with TRBJ1-2; D unclear. The CDR3 runs 14 residues. Looked up from germline, CDR1 is LGHDT and CDR2 is YNNKEL (reference sequence). V dropped 3 bases and J dropped 8 bases, with 16 bases sitting between them. The CDR3 region has the DNA TGTGCCAGCAGCCACGTAGCCGTGACTGGGGGCTACACCTTC. Translated, it gives CASSHVAVTGGYTF.

The chain combines TRBV4-3 with TRBJ2-3; TRBD2 might be the D (6 bases). Trimming removed 0 bases from V and 2 bases from J, with 6 bases in between. The germline CDR1 and CDR2 sequences are LGHNA and YSLEER. The CDR3 loop spans 14 amino acids. CDR3 coding DNA: TGCGCCAGCAGCCAAGAGGGACTCACAGATACGCAGTATTTT. This codes for CASSQEGLTDTQYF.

This clone was seen only a few times. The chain combines TRBV27 with TRBJ2-7, with D possibly matching TRBD1 (5 bases). V was pared by 1 base and J by 2 bases, with 12 bases between. In germline, CDR1 is MNHEY, CDR2 SMNVEV (reference sequence). This CDR3 has 15 amino acids. The CDR3 sequence is CASSLLGVFPYEQYF. The CDR3 DNA sequence: TGTGCCAGCAGTTTATTAGGGGTCTTCCCCTACGAGCAGTACTTC.

The rearrangement joins TRBV6-4 to TRBJ2-2, with 7 bases fitting TRBD1. CDR1 and CDR2 (germline): MRHNA, SNTAGT. The V and J ends lost 8 bases and 2 bases, in that order; junction bases with no gene match: 2. The CDR3 extends over 13 amino acids. As DNA, the CDR3 is TGTGCCAGCCGGGACAGCAACACCGGGGAGCTGTTTTTT. Amino acids: CASRDSNTGELFF.

This rearrangement joins TRBV7-2 to TRBJ2-7; TRBD2 matches at 7 bases. Trimming cost V 0 bases and J 4 bases; bases outside gene matches: 3. Per the germline V gene, CDR1 is SGHTA and CDR2 is FQGNSA. CDR3 length: 14 amino acids. The CDR3 nucleotides are TGTGCCAGCAGCTTAGCGGGGGGGTTATACGAGCAGTACTTC. This translates into CASSLAGGLYEQYF. Based on the CDR3 plus reference TRBV7-2 and TRBJ2-7, the full variable domain is GAGVSQSPSNKVTEKGKDVELRCDPISGHTALYWYRQSLGQGLEFLIYFQGNSAPDKSGLPSDRFSAERTGGSVSTLTIQRTQQEDSAVYLCASSLAGGLYEQYFGPGTRLTVT.

The rearrangement joins TRBV7-3 to TRBJ2-3, with D possibly matching TRBD2 (5 bases). This CDR3 has 15 amino acids. The V gene lost 5 bases and the J gene lost 2 bases, with 14 bases spanning the gap. Germline CDR1 and CDR2: SGHTA and FQGTGA. CDR3 amino acids: CASSPQRGFTDTQYF. The CDR3 region has the DNA TGTGCCAGCAGCCCCCAACGGGGTTTCACAGATACGCAGTATTTT.

The rearrangement joins TRBV19 to TRBJ2-5; D possibly corresponds to TRBD2 (6 bases). V was shortened by 5 bases and J by 0 bases, with 19 bases between the two germline ends. The germline CDR1 and CDR2 sequences are LNHDA and SQIVND (reference sequence). The CDR3 totals 17 residues. The CDR3 DNA is TGTGCCAGTAGTGAATCGGGACTTGGCCGGTACCAAGAGACCCAGTACTTC. This sequence encodes CASSESGLGRYQETQYF.

The rearrangement uses TRBV6-5 and TRBJ2-5, with a tentative D call TRBD2 (6 bases). The CDR3 is 14 amino acids. The germline V gene has CDR1 MNHEY and CDR2 SVGAGI. Trimming removed 5 bases from V and 1 base from J, with 11 bases in between. The CDR3 nucleotides read TGTGCCAGCAGTATTCGGGACTCCCAAGAGACCCAGTACTTC. It translates to CASSIRDSQETQYF.

V gene TRBV5-6 combines with J gene TRBJ1-4; 7 bases are a match to TRBD1. The CDR3 extends over 15 amino acids. Per the germline V gene, CDR1 is SGHDT and CDR2 is YYEEEE. Trimming took 0 bases from V and 10 from J; bases not matched to a gene: 9. The CDR3 DNA follows: TGTGCCAGCAGCTTGGACCTCGACAGGACAGGAAAACTGTTTTTT. Amino acid sequence: CASSLDLDRTGKLFF.

The rearrangement joins TRBV30 to TRBJ1-2; D gene unclear. The ends were cut back, 0 bases at V and 8 bases at J, with 16 bases in the middle. The CDR3 has 14 residues. Germline V CDR1 and CDR2: GTSNPN, SVGIG (reference sequence). This chain's CDR3 is CAWSVGSLQVGYTF. The CDR3 DNA is TGTGCCTGGAGTGTAGGTAGTCTCCAGGTAGGCTACACCTTC.

V and J are TRBV6-5 and TRBJ2-3; tentatively, D is TRBD2 (5 bases). From germline, CDR1 is MNHEY and CDR2 SVGAGI. The ends were cut back, 0 bases at V and 0 bases at J, with 7 bases in the middle. The length of the CDR3 is 15 residues. CDR3 sequence: CASSYSRTSTDTQYF. CDR3 bases: TGTGCCAGCAGTTACTCCCGGACTAGCACAGATACGCAGTATTTT.